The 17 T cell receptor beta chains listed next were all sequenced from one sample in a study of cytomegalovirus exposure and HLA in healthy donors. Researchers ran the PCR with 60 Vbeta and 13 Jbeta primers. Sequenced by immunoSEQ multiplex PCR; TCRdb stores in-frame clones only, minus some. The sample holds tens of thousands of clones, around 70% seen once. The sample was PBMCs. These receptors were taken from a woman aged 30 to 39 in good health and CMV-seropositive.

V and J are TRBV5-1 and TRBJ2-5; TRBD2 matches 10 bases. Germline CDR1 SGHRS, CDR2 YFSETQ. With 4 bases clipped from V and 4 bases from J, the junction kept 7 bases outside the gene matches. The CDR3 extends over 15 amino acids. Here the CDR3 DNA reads TGCGCCAGCAGCAATCTAGCGGGAGAGGGAGAGACCCAGTACTTC. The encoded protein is CASSNLAGEGETQYF.

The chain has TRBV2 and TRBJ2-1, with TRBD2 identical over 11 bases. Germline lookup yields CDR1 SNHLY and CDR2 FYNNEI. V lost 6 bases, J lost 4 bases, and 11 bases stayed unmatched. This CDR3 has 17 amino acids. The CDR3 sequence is CASSFSGTSGVYNEQFF. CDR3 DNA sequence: TGTGCCAGCAGCTTTTCCGGGACTAGCGGAGTTTACAATGAGCAGTTCTTC. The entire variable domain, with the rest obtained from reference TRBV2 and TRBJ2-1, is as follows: EPEVTQTPSHQVTQMGQEVILRCVPISNHLYFYWYRQILGQKVEFLVSFYNNEISEKSEIFDDQFSVERPDGSNFTLKIRSTKLEDSAMYFCASSFSGTSGVYNEQFFGPGTRLTVL.

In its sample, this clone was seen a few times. The CDR3, as DNA: TGTGCCAGCAGTTTATTGCGGGGGTCTGGGGCCAACGTCCTGACTTTC. Encoded protein: CASSLLRGSGANVLTF. The genes are TRBV28 and TRBJ2-6, with 7 positions matching TRBD2. Germline CDR1 and CDR2: MDHEN and SYDVKM. There are 16 residues in the CDR3. V dropped 1 base and J dropped 1; count of bases not matched to a gene: 1.

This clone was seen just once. The CDR3 DNA is TGTGCCAGCTGGGGGACAAAAAGAATCGACGAGCAGTACTTC. Protein: CASWGTKRIDEQYF. The V call is TRBV13, the J call TRBJ2-7; D perhaps matches TRBD1 (6 bases). V gave up 8 bases and J gave up 5 bases, with 19 bases separating them. The CDR3 sequence is 14 residues long. Per the germline V gene, CDR1 is PRHDT and CDR2 is FYEKMQ (reference sequence).

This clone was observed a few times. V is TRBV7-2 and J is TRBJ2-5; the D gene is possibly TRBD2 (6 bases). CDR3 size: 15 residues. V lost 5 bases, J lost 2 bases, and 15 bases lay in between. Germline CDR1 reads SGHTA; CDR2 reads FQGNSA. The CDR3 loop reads CASSRASATQETQYF. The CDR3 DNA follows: TGTGCCAGCAGCAGGGCTAGCGCGACTCAAGAGACCCAGTACTTC.

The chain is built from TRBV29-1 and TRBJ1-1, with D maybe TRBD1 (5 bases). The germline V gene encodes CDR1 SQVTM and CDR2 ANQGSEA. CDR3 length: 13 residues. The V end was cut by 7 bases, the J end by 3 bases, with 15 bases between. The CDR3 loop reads CSGGFGGYTEAFF. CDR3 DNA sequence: TGCAGCGGTGGGTTCGGGGGGTACACTGAAGCTTTCTTT. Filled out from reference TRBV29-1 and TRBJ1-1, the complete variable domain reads SAVISQKPSRDICQRGTSLTIQCQVDSQVTMMFWYRQQPGQSLTLIATANQGSEATYESGFVIDKFPISRPNLTFSTLTVSNMSPEDSSIYLCSGGFGGYTEAFFGQGTRLTVV.

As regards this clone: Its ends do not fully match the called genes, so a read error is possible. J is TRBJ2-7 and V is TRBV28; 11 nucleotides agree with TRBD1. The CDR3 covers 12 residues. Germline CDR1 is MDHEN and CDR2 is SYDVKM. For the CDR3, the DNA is TGTGCCAGCAGTTTAGGGACAGGGGGTAGTGACTTC. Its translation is CASSLGTGGSDF.

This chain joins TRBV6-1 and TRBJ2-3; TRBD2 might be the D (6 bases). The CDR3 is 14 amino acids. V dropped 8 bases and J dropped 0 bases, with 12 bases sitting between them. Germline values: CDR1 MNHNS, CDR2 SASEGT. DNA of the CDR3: TGTGCCAGCGGCTCGGGAGTTAGCACAGATACGCAGTATTTT. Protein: CASGSGVSTDTQYF.

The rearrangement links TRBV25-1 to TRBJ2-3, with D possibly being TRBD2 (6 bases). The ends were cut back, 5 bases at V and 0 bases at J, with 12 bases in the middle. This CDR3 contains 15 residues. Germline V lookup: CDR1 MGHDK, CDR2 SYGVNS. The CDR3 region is CASSSGGTSTDTQYF. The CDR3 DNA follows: TGTGCCAGCAGTTCCGGAGGGACTAGCACAGATACGCAGTATTTT.

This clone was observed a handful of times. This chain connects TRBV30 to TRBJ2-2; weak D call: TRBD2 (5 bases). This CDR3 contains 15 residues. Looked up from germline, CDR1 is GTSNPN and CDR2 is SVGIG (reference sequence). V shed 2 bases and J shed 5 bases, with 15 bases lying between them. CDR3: CAWSSGRGRTGELFF. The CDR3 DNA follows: TGTGCCTGGAGTAGTGGGAGAGGGCGGACCGGGGAGCTGTTTTTT.

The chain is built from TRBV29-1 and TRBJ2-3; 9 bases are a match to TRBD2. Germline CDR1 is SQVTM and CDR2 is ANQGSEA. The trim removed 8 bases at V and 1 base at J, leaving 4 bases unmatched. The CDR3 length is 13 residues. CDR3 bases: TGCAGCTTATTAGCGGGAGGCACAGATACGCAGTATTTT. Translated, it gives CSLLAGGTDTQYF.

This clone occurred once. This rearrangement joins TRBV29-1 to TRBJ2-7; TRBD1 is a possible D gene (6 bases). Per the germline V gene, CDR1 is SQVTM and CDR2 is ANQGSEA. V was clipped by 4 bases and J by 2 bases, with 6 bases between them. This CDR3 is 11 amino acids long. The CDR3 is CSVGQAYEQYF. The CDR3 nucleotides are TGCAGCGTTGGACAGGCCTACGAGCAGTACTTC.

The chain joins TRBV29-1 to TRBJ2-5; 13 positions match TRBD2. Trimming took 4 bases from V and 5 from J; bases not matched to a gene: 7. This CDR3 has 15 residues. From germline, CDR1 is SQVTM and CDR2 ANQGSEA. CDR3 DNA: TGCAGCGTTGCCGGACTAGCGGGAGAGGGGGAGACCCAGTACTTC. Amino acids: CSVAGLAGEGETQYF. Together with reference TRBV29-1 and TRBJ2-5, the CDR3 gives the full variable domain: SAVISQKPSRDICQRGTSLTIQCQVDSQVTMMFWYRQQPGQSLTLIATANQGSEATYESGFVIDKFPISRPNLTFSTLTVSNMSPEDSSIYLCSVAGLAGEGETQYFGPGTRLLVL.

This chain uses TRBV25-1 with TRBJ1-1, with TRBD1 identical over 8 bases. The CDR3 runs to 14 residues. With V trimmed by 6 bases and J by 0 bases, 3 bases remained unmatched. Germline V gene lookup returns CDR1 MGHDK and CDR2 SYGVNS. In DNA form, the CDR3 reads TGTGCCAGCAGGGTGACAGGGGTGAACACTGAAGCTTTCTTT. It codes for CASRVTGVNTEAFF.

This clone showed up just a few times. CDR3 sequence (DNA): TGTGCCAGCAGCTTAGCAGGGTACCAAGAGACCCAGTACTTC. This codes for CASSLAGYQETQYF. The gene calls are TRBV13 and TRBJ2-5; D is perhaps TRBD1 (5 bases). V lost 1 base, J lost 0 bases, and 6 bases lay in between. CDR1 PRHDT and CDR2 FYEKMQ come from the germline V gene (reference sequence). The length of the CDR3 is 14 residues. Combining the CDR3 with reference TRBV13 and TRBJ2-5 gives the whole variable domain AAGVIQSPRHLIKEKRETATLKCYPIPRHDTVYWYQQGPGQDPQFLISFYEKMQSDKGSIPDRFSAQQFSDYHSELNMSSLELGDSALYFCASSLAGYQETQYFGPGTRLLVL.

The DNA for the CDR3 is TGTGCCAGCAGTAGAGGGCAGAACACTGAAGCTTTCTTT. It yields the protein CASSRGQNTEAFF. The chain joins TRBV2 to TRBJ1-1; D unresolved. Germline V gives CDR1 SNHLY, CDR2 FYNNEI. This CDR3 is built from 13 residues. The V end was cut by 5 bases, the J end by 1 base, with 8 bases between.

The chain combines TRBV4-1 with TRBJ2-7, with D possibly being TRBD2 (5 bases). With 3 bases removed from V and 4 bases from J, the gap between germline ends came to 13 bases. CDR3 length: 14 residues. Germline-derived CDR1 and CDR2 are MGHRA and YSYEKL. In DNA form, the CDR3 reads TGCGCCAGCAGCCAGGAAGAGGGCATGTACGAGCAGTACTTC. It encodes CASSQEEGMYEQYF.